One sample yielded the 2 T cell receptor beta chains listed below, sequenced in a study of siplizumab effects on memory and regulatory T cells. Measured with immunoSEQ multiplex PCR; TCRdb has only the in-frame clones, and not every one. Among over 85,000 clones, roughly 94% were seen once, and the ten largest hold around 0.3%. The sample taken for sequencing was non-Treg CD4+ T cells sorted from blood. The receptors here all came from a human donor in good health.

The chain joins TRBV6-4 to TRBJ1-1, with D hard to call. CDR1 is MRHNA, CDR2 SNTAGT, per germline. The V gene lost 3 bases and the J gene lost 1 base, with 6 bases spanning the gap. The length of the CDR3 is 13 residues. CDR3 amino acids: CASSESGNTEAFF. The CDR3, as DNA: TGTGCCAGCAGTGAATCTGGGAACACTGAAGCTTTCTTT.

The chain employs TRBV19 and TRBJ2-7, with D perhaps matching TRBD2 (5 bases). Germline CDR1 reads LNHDA; CDR2 reads SQIVND (reference sequence). The CDR3 is 15 amino acids. V dropped 4 bases and J dropped 0 bases, with 13 bases sitting between them. Here the CDR3 DNA reads TGTGCCAGTAGTAACGGCGGACTTAGCTCCTACGAGCAGTACTTC. Its translation is CASSNGGLSSYEQYF.